This TCR beta chain was recovered during a study of blood T cells in healthy people across ages. This clonotype was counted a few times. The antigen remains undetermined. Trimming took 0 bases from V and 8 from J, leaving 7 bases between them. This CDR3 spans 12 amino acids. CDR1 and CDR2 from the germline V gene are SGHTA and FQGNSA. Next came a second PCR, run for about 6 to 12 cycles, which used a sample-barcoded 5' primer along with a J-beta primer mix. TCRdb processed the 5' RACE reads anew with MiXCR; each CDR3 protein has one entry. The sample lists more than 1.4 million distinct CDR3 sequences; around 42% were seen once. Study-wide results and caveats: Unsorted PBMC input precluded a conclusive naive versus antigen-experienced comparison. Because donor CMV status was unknown, expanded clonotype changes were possibly confounded.

The study isolated at least 6.5 million PBMCs from each sample. The TCR originated in a woman aged 18-35 years in good health. V is TRBV7-2 and J is TRBJ1-2; the D is unclear. Sequenced: blood. The CDR3, as DNA: TGTGCCAGCAGCTTAGCGGGAATGGGCTACACCTTC. This encodes CASSLAGMGYTF.